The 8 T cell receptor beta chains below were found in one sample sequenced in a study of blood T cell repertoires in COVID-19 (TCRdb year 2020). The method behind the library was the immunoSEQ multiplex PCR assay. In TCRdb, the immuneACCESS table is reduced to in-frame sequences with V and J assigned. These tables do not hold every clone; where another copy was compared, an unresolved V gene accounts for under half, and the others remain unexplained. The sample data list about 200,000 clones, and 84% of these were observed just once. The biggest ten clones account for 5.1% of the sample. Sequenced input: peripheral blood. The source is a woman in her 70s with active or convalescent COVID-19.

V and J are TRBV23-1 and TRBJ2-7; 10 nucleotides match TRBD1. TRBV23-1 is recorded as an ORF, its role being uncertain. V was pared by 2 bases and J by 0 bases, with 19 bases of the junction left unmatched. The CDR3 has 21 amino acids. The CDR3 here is CASSQPSLRRQGAGDSYEQYF. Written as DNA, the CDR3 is TGCGCCAGCAGTCAACCCAGCCTCCGGAGACAGGGGGCCGGGGACTCCTACGAGCAGTACTTC.

In DNA, the CDR3 is TGTGCCAGCAGCCAAGGGCCAGCGGGAGTCTACGAGCAGTACTTC. It translates to CASSQGPAGVYEQYF. The chain is built from TRBV3-1 (or the pseudogene TRBV3-2) and TRBJ2-7; 8 positions agree with TRBD2. The CDR3 has 15 amino acids. V lost 1 base, J lost 3 bases, and 5 bases stayed unmatched. In germline, CDR1 is LGHDT, CDR2 YNNKEL (reference sequence).

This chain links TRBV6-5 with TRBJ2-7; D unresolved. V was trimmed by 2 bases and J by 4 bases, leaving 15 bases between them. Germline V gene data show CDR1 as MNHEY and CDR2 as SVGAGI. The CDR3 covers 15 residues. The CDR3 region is CASSYGSSRGYEQYF. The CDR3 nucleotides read TGTGCCAGCAGTTACGGGTCCAGTAGAGGATACGAGCAGTACTTC.

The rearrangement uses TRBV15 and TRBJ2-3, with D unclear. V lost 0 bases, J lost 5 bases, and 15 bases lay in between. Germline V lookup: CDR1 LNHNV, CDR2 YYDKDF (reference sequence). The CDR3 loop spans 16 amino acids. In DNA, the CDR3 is TGTGCCACCAGCAGAGATCTAAGTCCCACGGGAGATACGCAGTATTTT. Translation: CATSRDLSPTGDTQYF.

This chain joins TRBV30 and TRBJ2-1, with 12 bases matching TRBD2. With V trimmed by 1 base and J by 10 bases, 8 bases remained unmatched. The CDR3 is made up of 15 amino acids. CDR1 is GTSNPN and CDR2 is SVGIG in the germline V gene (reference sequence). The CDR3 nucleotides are TGTGCCTGGAGTGGGGGTGGACTAGCGGGACGCGAGCAGTTCTTC. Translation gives CAWSGGGLAGREQFF.

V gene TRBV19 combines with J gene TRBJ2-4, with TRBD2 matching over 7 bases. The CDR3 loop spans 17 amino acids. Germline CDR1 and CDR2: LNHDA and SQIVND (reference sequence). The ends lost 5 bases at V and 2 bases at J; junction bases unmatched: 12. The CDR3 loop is CASSSPAGEVSKNIQYF. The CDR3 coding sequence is TGTGCCAGTAGTTCCCCCGCGGGGGAGGTGTCCAAAAACATTCAGTACTTC.

This CDR3 is CASSLDYSPLHF. In DNA form, the CDR3 reads TGTGCCAGCAGCTTAGACTATTCACCCCTCCACTTT. The V gene is TRBV7-2, the J gene TRBJ1-6; the D is unclear. The CDR3 loop spans 12 amino acids. Germline V CDR1 and CDR2: SGHTA, FQGNSA. The V gene lost 1 base and the J gene lost 8 bases, with 3 bases spanning the gap.

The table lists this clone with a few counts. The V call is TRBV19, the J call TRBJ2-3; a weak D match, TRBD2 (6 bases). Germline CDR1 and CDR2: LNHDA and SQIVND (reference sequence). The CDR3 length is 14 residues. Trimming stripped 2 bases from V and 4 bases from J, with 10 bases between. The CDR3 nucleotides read TGTGCCAGTAGTATAACCGGGAGTGCAGATACGCAGTATTTT. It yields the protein CASSITGSADTQYF. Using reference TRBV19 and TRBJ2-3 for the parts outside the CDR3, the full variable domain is DGGITQSPKYLFRKEGQNVTLSCEQNLNHDAMYWYRQDPGQGLRLIYYSQIVNDFQKGDIAEGYSVSREKKESFPLTVTSAQKNPTAFYLCASSITGSADTQYFGPGTRLTVL.